Following are 28 T cell receptor beta chains from one sample sequenced in a study of neurological immune-mediated disorders. TCRdb redid the calling of the 5' RACE reads with MiXCR, one entry per CDR3 protein. This table holds 53,000 or so distinct CDR3 sequences, about an eighth found once. The sequencing input was PBMCs. The receptors here all came from a woman aged 60-70 years with HTLV-1-associated myelopathy (HAM/TSP).

This clonotype was detected ten times or more. Its ends do not fully match the called genes, so a read error is possible. J is TRBJ2-2 and V is TRBV5-1, with 8 bases matching TRBD1. The CDR3 sequence is 15 residues long. CDR1 SGHRS and CDR2 YFSETQ come from the germline V gene. CDR3 sequence (DNA): TGCGCCAGCAGCTTGTGGACAGGGAACCCCGGGGAGCTGTTTTTT. It is translated as CASSLWTGNPGELFF.

Worth noting for this clonotype: A clone one base away is much larger, so this may be a read error. J is TRBJ2-3 and V is TRBV5-1; 13 nucleotides align to TRBD2. CDR1 and CDR2 from the germline V gene are SGHRS and YFSETQ. This CDR3 has 18 amino acids. The CDR3 bases are TGCTCCAGCAGCTTCTCAACTAGCGGGAGGGCCAAGGCAGATACGCAGTATTTT. This encodes CSSSFSTSGRAKADTQYF.

This clonotype was seen many times. The rearrangement uses TRBV5-1 and TRBJ2-5; possible D gene TRBD2, 7 bases. The CDR3 is 13 amino acids. V was trimmed by 1 base and J by 4 bases, leaving 8 bases between them. Germline CDR1 and CDR2: SGHRS and YFSETQ. For the CDR3, the DNA is TGCGCCAGCAGCTTGAGGGGGGGAGAGACCCAGTACTTC. Translated, it gives CASSLRGGETQYF.

In its sample, this clonotype was seen many times. The chain carries TRBV5-6 and TRBJ1-5; TRBD1 agrees at 8 bases. The trim removed 2 bases at V and 1 base at J, leaving 5 bases unmatched. The length of the CDR3 is 16 residues. Germline assignment: CDR1 SGHDT and CDR2 YYEEEE. The CDR3: CASSLDRGISNQPQHF. DNA for the CDR3: TGTGCCAGCAGCTTAGACAGGGGAATAAGCAATCAGCCCCAGCATTTT.

Ten or more counts support this clonotype. The genes are TRBV10-2 and TRBJ2-7; TRBD1 might be the D (6 bases). Per the germline V gene, CDR1 is WSHSY and CDR2 is SAAADI. There are 17 residues in the CDR3. V was pared by 0 bases and J by 2 bases, with 17 bases between. In DNA, the CDR3 is TGCGCCAGCAGTGAGTCGAGTGACACAGGGTATGCCTACGAGCAGTACTTC. It is translated as CASSESSDTGYAYEQYF.

This clonotype showed up many times. The CDR3 bases are TGCGCCAGCAGCTTTGACAGGGGCTCCTACAATGAGCAGTTCTTC. Translating it yields CASSFDRGSYNEQFF. This chain links TRBV5-1 with TRBJ2-1; 8 nucleotides agree with TRBD1. The length of the CDR3 is 15 residues. With V trimmed by 2 bases and J by 0 bases, 1 base remained unmatched. In germline, CDR1 is SGHRS, CDR2 YFSETQ.

This clonotype appeared many times. V is TRBV10-3 and J is TRBJ2-1, with 7 positions matching TRBD2. The CDR3 covers 13 residues. V gave up 5 bases and J gave up 4 bases; unmatched junction bases: 2. From germline, CDR1 is ENHRY and CDR2 SYGVKD. The CDR3 is CAISSGVYNEQFF. In nucleotides, the CDR3 is TGTGCCATCAGTAGCGGGGTTTACAATGAGCAGTTCTTC.

This clonotype came up many times. This rearrangement joins TRBV20-1 to TRBJ2-1, with D uncertain. Trimming pared 3 bases from V and 1 base from J, leaving 10 bases between. CDR3 length: 14 amino acids. Per germline, CDR1 DFQATT and CDR2 SNEGSKA (reference sequence). CDR3 DNA sequence: TGCAGTGCTAGGTACACAATTTCCTACAATGAGCAGTTCTTC. As protein: CSARYTISYNEQFF.

The table lists this clonotype with many counts. The rearrangement uses TRBV10-3 and TRBJ2-2; TRBD1 is a possible D gene (6 bases). CDR1 and CDR2 from the germline V gene are ENHRY and SYGVKD. The CDR3 sequence is 13 residues long. Trimming stripped 10 bases from V and 1 base from J, with 10 bases between. CDR3 sequence reads: CATSTGNTGELFF. The CDR3 DNA reads as TGTGCCACCTCGACAGGGAACACCGGGGAGCTGTTTTTT.

This clonotype was seen at least ten times. The chain joins TRBV20-1 to TRBJ1-2, with 8 bases identical to TRBD1. In germline, CDR1 is DFQATT, CDR2 SNEGSKA (reference sequence). This CDR3 is 14 amino acids long. V was clipped by 0 bases and J by 7 bases; unmatched bases: 7. The chain's CDR3 is CSARDGTGPTGYTF. The CDR3, as DNA: TGCAGTGCTAGAGATGGGACAGGCCCTACTGGCTACACCTTC.

This clonotype showed up many times. The rearrangement links TRBV7-2 to TRBJ2-3; D remains ambiguous. Trimming took off 1 base at V and 0 bases at J, with 2 bases between the two ends. Per germline, CDR1 SGHTA and CDR2 FQGNSA. This CDR3 region has 13 residues. The CDR3 protein is CASSLDSTDTQYF. The CDR3 nucleotides read TGTGCCAGCAGCTTAGATAGCACAGATACGCAGTATTTT.

Worth noting for this clonotype: Compared with germline, one end of the junction differs, possibly owing to a read error. The chain is built from TRBV5-1 and TRBJ2-1; tentatively, D is TRBD2 (5 bases). The CDR3 contains 17 residues. CDR1 is SGHRS and CDR2 is YFSETQ in the germline V gene. The CDR3 spells CASSLGAGSSAYYEQFF. The CDR3 DNA sequence: TGCGCCAGCAGCTTGGGGGCGGGTTCAAGCGCCTACTATGAGCAGTTCTTC.

A few counts support this clonotype. This could be a read error, since a much larger clone is one nucleotide away. The rearrangement uses TRBV5-6 and TRBJ2-1; D tentatively fits TRBD1 or TRBD2 (5 bases each). CDR1 and CDR2 from the germline V gene are SGHDT and YYEEEE. The CDR3 has 15 amino acids. The V end was cut by 5 bases, the J end by 5 bases, with 17 bases between. The CDR3 protein is CASRSTRDPNNEQFF. The CDR3 DNA sequence: TGTGCCAGCAGATCAACCCGGGACCCAAACAATGAGCAGTTCTTC.

As concerns this clonotype: A read error may explain this, as a much larger clone is one base away. V is TRBV6-2 or TRBV6-3 and J is TRBJ1-5, with D unresolved. Looked up from germline, CDR1 is MNHEY and CDR2 is SVGEGT. The CDR3 extends over 15 amino acids. In nucleotides, the CDR3 is TGTGTCAGCAGTCTCCGGGCCTATAGCAATCAGCCCCAGCATTTT. Translation: CVSSLRAYSNQPQHF.

This clonotype occurred many times. The genes are TRBV7-2 and TRBJ2-2; 8 nucleotides align to TRBD2. Trimming removed 2 bases from V and 6 bases from J; junction bases left unmatched: 2. The CDR3 length is 14 residues. Germline-derived CDR1 and CDR2 are SGHTA and FQGNSA. The CDR3 loop is CASSLSTSAGELFF. The CDR3 coding sequence is TGTGCCAGCAGCTTATCGACTAGCGCCGGGGAGCTGTTTTTT.

As to this clonotype: A single base separates this from a much larger clone, so it may be a read error. This rearrangement joins TRBV7-8 to TRBJ2-3; 8 bases are a match to TRBD1. This CDR3 comprises 16 residues. The germline CDR1 and CDR2 sequences are SGHVS and FQNEAQ. The CDR3 DNA sequence: TGTGCCAACAGCCTGGGGACAGGCTCTAGCACAGATACGCAGTATTTT. Protein product: CANSLGTGSSTDTQYF.

This clonotype was found many times. The J gene is TRBJ2-1, the V gene TRBV7-9, with 10 bases lining up with TRBD2. CDR3 size: 17 residues. Germline V gives CDR1 SEHNR, CDR2 FQNEAQ (reference sequence). V shed 2 bases and J 4 bases; nucleotides not matched to a gene: 8. CDR3 coding DNA: TGTGCCAGCAGCTTATTTCTGGCTAGCGGGAGTTACAATGAGCAGTTCTTC. It encodes CASSLFLASGSYNEQFF.

This clonotype has ten or more counts. The J gene is TRBJ2-3, the V gene TRBV29-1; 11 bases fit TRBD2. This CDR3 region has 13 residues. Germline V gene data show CDR1 as SQVTM and CDR2 as ANQGSEA. CDR3 amino acids: CTVTSGKADTQYF. DNA for the CDR3: TGCACGGTGACTAGCGGGAAGGCAGATACGCAGTATTTT.

This clonotype has a count of ten or more. This rearrangement joins TRBV3-1 to TRBJ2-7; TRBD1 aligns across 11 bases. Losses at the gene ends were 5 bases for V and 12 bases for J; bases not matched to a gene: 6. Germline values: CDR1 LGHDT, CDR2 YNNKEL (reference sequence). The CDR3 is 12 residues long. CDR3 region: CASSAGTGGRYF. CDR3 nucleotide sequence: TGTGCCAGCAGCGCCGGGACAGGGGGTCGGTACTTC.

This clonotype was seen repeatedly, ten times or more. The chain carries TRBV12-3 or TRBV12-4 and TRBJ2-1; the match to TRBD2 covers 7 bases. The CDR3 loop spans 15 amino acids. After removal of 1 base from V and 6 bases from J, the junction contained 6 bases not matched to a gene. CDR3 sequence reads: CASSLGGSRGNEQFF. The CDR3 nucleotides are TGTGCCAGCAGTTTAGGCGGGAGCCGTGGCAATGAGCAGTTCTTC.

This clonotype has at least ten counts. This chain links TRBV5-1 with TRBJ2-7; D ambiguous. The germline gives CDR1 SGHRS, CDR2 YFSETQ. The CDR3 is 15 residues long. The ends were cut back, 3 bases at V and 1 base at J, with 14 bases in the middle. The CDR3 DNA reads as TGCGCCAGCAGCTCCCTTCCCCTAGAGTCCTACGAGCAGTACTTC. Its translation is CASSSLPLESYEQYF.

Ten or more counts support this clonotype. This chain uses TRBV10-3 with TRBJ1-5; D possibly corresponds to TRBD1 (6 bases). Germline values: CDR1 ENHRY, CDR2 SYGVKD. The CDR3 sequence is 14 residues long. V was clipped by 11 bases and J by 6 bases, with 20 bases between them. CDR3 sequence reads: CASSSDRQSQPQHF. The CDR3 DNA reads TGTGCCTCGTCGTCGGACAGACAAAGTCAGCCCCAGCATTTT.

This clonotype was seen at least ten times. DNA of the CDR3: TGTGCCATCAGTGAGATAGGATTATACAATGAGCAGTTCTTC. Encoded protein: CAISEIGLYNEQFF. The chain has TRBV10-3 and TRBJ2-1; D not resolved. CDR1 and CDR2 (germline): ENHRY, SYGVKD. There are 14 residues in the CDR3. Trimming stripped 2 bases from V and 4 bases from J, with 9 bases between.

This clonotype is medium-sized. The chain recombines TRBV5-1 with TRBJ2-1, with unresolved D. CDR1 SGHRS and CDR2 YFSETQ come from the germline V gene. Deletions cut 3 bases from V and 4 bases from J, with 14 bases between. This CDR3 contains 15 residues. CDR3 in amino acids: CASSSEHAPYNEQFF. CDR3 DNA: TGCGCCAGCAGCTCAGAGCATGCTCCATACAATGAGCAGTTCTTC.

The sample holds many counts of this clonotype. The chain uses TRBV24-1 and TRBJ2-2; 7 nucleotides line up with TRBD2. The CDR3 consists of 15 residues. Germline V gives CDR1 KGHDR, CDR2 SFDVKD. V gave up 5 bases and J gave up 1 base; unmatched junction bases: 3. The CDR3: CATSGVAGNTGELFF. The CDR3 nucleotides read TGTGCCACCAGTGGAGTAGCGGGGAACACCGGGGAGCTGTTTTTT.

This clonotype was found many times. V is TRBV5-1 and J is TRBJ2-2, with 8 bases aligning to TRBD2. V shed 1 base, J shed 6 bases, and the junction held 8 bases outside the gene matches. Germline V lookup: CDR1 SGHRS, CDR2 YFSETQ. The CDR3 covers 16 residues. CDR3 amino acids: CASSLPSGSLSGELFF. CDR3 bases: TGCGCCAGCAGCTTGCCAAGCGGGAGTCTTTCCGGGGAGCTGTTTTTT.

This clonotype was found many times. The gene calls are TRBV20-1 and TRBJ1-6; the D gene is possibly TRBD1 (5 bases). V was cut by 2 bases and J by 7 bases, with 15 bases left in between. The germline gives CDR1 DFQATT, CDR2 SNEGSKA (reference sequence). CDR3 length: 15 amino acids. The CDR3 loop reads CSARNSGRLNSPLHF. DNA of the CDR3: TGCAGTGCTAGAAACTCGGGACGTCTCAATTCACCCCTCCACTTT.

This clonotype was seen ten or more times. The V and J genes are TRBV5-1 and TRBJ2-2, with D uncertain. Germline V CDR1 and CDR2: SGHRS, YFSETQ. V lost 1 base, J lost 1 base, and 8 bases lay in between. The CDR3 length is 15 residues. The CDR3 bases are TGCGCCAGCAGCTTGTCGGAACAGAACACCGGGGAGCTGTTTTTT. Translated, it gives CASSLSEQNTGELFF.